The clone carrying this T cell receptor beta chain was seen a few times. Its target is unknown. This CDR3 spans 15 amino acids. V gave up 7 bases and J gave up 1 base, with 16 bases separating them. This record comes from a study of early T cells in non-severe SARS-CoV-2 infection. Study-level background: Bulk RNA taken from unsorted whole blood was sequenced, leaving chains unpaired. Study-wide results and caveats: In VDJdb matching, anti-spike CD8 responses were favored while private and CD4 specificities went missing.

Individual cDNA molecules each received unique molecular identifiers attached to them. TCRdb redid the calling of the 5' RACE reads with MiXCR, one entry per CDR3 protein. The sample has about 86,000 distinct CDR3 sequences; approximately 15% are singletons. This chain uses TRBV12-3 or TRBV12-4 with TRBJ2-5; D ambiguous. The sequencing sample was made of whole blood. The source of this sequence is an adult who was a healthcare worker with PCR-confirmed SARS-CoV-2 infection or an uninfected control (not recorded which). CDR3 region: CASKLIDIPQETQYF. As DNA, the CDR3 is TGTGCCAGCAAGCTGATAGACATTCCCCAAGAGACCCAGTACTTC.